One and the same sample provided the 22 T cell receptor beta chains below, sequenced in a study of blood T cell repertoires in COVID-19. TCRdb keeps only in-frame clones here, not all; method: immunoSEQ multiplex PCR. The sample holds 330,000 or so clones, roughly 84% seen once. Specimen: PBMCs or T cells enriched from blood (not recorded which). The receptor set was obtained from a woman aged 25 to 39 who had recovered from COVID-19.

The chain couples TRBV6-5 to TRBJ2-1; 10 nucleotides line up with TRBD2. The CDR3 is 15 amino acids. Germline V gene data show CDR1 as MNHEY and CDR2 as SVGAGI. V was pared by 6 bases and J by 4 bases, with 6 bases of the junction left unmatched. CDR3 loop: CASRIAGGGYNEQFF. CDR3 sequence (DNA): TGTGCCAGCAGAATAGCGGGAGGTGGTTACAATGAGCAGTTCTTC.

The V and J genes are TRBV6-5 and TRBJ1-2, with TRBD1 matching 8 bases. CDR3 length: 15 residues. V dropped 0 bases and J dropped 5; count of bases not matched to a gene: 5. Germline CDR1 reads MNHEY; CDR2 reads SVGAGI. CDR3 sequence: CASSYSGQGEYGYTF. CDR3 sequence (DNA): TGTGCCAGCAGTTACTCCGGACAGGGCGAATATGGCTACACCTTC.

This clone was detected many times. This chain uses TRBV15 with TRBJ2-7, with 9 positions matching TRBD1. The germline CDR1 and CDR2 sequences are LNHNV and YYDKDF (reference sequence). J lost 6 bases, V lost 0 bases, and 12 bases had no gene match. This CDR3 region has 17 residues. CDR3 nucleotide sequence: TGTGCCACCAGCAGAGATTCCCCGGGACAGGGAAGGTTCGAGCAGTACTTC. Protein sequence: CATSRDSPGQGRFEQYF.

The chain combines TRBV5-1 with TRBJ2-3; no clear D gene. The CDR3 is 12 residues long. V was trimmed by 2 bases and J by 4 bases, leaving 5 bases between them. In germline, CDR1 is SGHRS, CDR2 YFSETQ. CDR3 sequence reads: CASSFAADTQYF. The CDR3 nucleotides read TGCGCCAGCAGCTTTGCGGCAGATACGCAGTATTTT.

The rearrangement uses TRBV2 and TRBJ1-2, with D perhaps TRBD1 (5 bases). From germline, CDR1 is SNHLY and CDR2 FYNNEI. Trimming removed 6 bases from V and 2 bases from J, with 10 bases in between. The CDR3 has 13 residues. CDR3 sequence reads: CASSTTVNYGYTF. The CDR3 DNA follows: TGTGCCAGCAGCACGACAGTAAACTATGGCTACACCTTC.

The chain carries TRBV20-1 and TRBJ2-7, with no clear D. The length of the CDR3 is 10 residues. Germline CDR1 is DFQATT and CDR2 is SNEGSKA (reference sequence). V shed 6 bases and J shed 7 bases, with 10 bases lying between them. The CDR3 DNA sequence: TGCAGTGCGTCAGTAAGAGAGCAGTACTTC. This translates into CSASVREQYF.

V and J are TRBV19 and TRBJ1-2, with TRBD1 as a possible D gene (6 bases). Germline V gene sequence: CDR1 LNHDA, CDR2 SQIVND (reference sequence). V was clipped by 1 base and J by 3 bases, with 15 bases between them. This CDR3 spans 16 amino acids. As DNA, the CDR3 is TGTGCCAGTAGTATAGTCGGGGGGGGCCTTGACTATGGCTACACCTTC. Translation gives CASSIVGGGLDYGYTF.

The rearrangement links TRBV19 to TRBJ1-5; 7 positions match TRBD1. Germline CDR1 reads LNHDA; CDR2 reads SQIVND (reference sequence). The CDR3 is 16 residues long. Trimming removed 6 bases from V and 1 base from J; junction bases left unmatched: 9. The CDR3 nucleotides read TGTGCCAGTAGATCCTTAATAGGGGGCAGCAATCAGCCCCAGCATTTT. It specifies CASRSLIGGSNQPQHF. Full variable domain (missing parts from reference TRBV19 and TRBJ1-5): DGGITQSPKYLFRKEGQNVTLSCEQNLNHDAMYWYRQDPGQGLRLIYYSQIVNDFQKGDIAEGYSVSREKKESFPLTVTSAQKNPTAFYLCASRSLIGGSNQPQHFGDGTRLSIL.

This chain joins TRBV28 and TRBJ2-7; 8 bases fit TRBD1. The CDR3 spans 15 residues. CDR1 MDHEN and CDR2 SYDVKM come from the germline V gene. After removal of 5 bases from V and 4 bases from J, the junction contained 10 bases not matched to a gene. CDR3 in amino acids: CASSPRTGRIYEQYF. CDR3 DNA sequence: TGTGCCAGCAGTCCAAGGACAGGGAGGATTTACGAGCAGTACTTC.

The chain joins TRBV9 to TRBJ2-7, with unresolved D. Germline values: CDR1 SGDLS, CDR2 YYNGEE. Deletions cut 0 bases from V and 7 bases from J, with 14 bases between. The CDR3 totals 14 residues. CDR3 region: CASSVDPALGEQYF. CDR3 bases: TGTGCCAGCAGCGTAGACCCCGCCCTCGGGGAGCAGTACTTC.

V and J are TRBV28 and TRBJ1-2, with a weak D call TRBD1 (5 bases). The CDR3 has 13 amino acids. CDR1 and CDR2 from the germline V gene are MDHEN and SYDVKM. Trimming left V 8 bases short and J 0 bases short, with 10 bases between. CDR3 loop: CASGAQANYGYTF. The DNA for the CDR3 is TGTGCCAGCGGGGCGCAGGCTAACTATGGCTACACCTTC.

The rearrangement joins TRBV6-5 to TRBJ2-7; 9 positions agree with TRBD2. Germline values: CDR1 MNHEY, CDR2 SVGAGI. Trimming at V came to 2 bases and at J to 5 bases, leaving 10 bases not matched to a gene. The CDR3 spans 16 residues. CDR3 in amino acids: CASSYNWASGTHEQYF. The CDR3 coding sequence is TGTGCCAGCAGTTACAATTGGGCTAGCGGGACCCACGAGCAGTACTTC.

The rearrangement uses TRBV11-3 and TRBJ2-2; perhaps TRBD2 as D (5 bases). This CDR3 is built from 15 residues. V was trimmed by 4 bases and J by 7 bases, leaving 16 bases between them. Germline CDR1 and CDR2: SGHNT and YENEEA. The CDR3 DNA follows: TGTGCCAGCAGCTCCGTCCCGGGCGCGGGCGGGGAGCTGTTTTTT. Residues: CASSSVPGAGGELFF.

The CDR3 sequence is CASSRGLADTDTQYF. The CDR3 DNA reads as TGTGCCAGCAGCCGAGGGCTAGCGGACACAGATACGCAGTATTTT. The rearrangement links TRBV11-3 to TRBJ2-3; 7 nucleotides line up with TRBD2. The CDR3 totals 15 residues. Germline CDR1 and CDR2: SGHNT and YENEEA. J was trimmed by 2 bases and V by 5 bases; bases with no gene match: 7.

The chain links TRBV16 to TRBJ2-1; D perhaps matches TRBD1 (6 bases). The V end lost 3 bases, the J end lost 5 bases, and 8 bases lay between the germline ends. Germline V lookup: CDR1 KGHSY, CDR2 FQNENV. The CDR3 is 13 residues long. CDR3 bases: TGTGCCAGCAGCCAGGGACACAACAATGAGCAGTTCTTC. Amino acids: CASSQGHNNEQFF.

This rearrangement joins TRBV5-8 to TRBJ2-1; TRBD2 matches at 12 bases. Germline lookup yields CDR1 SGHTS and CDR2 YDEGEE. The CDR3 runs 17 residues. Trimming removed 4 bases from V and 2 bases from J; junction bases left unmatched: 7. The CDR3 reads CASSRRTSGTAYNEQFF. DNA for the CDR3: TGTGCCAGCAGCAGGAGGACTAGCGGGACTGCCTACAATGAGCAGTTCTTC. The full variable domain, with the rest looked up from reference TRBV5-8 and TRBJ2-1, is EAGVTQSPTHLIKTRGQQATLRCSPISGHTSVYWYQQALGLGLQFLLWYDEGEERNRGNFPPRFSGRQFPNYSSELNVNALELEDSALYLCASSRRTSGTAYNEQFFGPGTRLTVL.

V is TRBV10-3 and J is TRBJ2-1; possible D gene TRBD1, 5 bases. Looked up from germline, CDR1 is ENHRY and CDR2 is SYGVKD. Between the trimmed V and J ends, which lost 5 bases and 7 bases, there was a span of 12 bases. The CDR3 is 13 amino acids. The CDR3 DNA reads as TGTGCCATCAGTTTCAGGGCTGGAAATGAGCAGTTCTTC. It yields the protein CAISFRAGNEQFF.

CDR3 amino acids: CASSLGGPILGELFF. CDR3 coding DNA: TGTGCCAGCAGTTTGGGGGGACCAATTCTTGGGGAGCTGTTTTTT. The J gene is TRBJ2-2, the V gene TRBV27; possible D gene TRBD2, 6 bases. CDR3 length equals 15 residues. The V gene lost 3 bases and the J gene lost 8 bases, with 16 bases spanning the gap. Germline V CDR1 and CDR2: MNHEY, SMNVEV (reference sequence).

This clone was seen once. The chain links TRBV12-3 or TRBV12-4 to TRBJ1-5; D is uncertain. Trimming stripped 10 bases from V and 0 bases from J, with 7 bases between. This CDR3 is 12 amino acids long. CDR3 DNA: TGTGCCACCGCGGATAGCAATCAGCCCCAGCATTTT. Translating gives CATADSNQPQHF.

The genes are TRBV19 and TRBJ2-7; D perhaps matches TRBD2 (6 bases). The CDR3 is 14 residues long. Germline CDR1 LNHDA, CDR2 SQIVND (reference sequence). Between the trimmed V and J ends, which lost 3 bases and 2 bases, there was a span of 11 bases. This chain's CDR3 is CASSMGGGPYEQYF. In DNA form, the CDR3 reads TGTGCCAGTAGTATGGGGGGAGGACCCTACGAGCAGTACTTC. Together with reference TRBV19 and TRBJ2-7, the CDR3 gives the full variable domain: DGGITQSPKYLFRKEGQNVTLSCEQNLNHDAMYWYRQDPGQGLRLIYYSQIVNDFQKGDIAEGYSVSREKKESFPLTVTSAQKNPTAFYLCASSMGGGPYEQYFGPGTRLTVT.

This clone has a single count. The CDR3 spells CASSSGEKASYNEQFF. The CDR3 region has the DNA TGCGCCAGCAGCTCCGGGGAAAAAGCCTCCTACAATGAGCAGTTCTTC. The chain couples TRBV5-1 to TRBJ2-1; maybe TRBD2 (5 bases). CDR3 length equals 16 residues. V dropped 3 bases and J dropped 0 bases, with 13 bases sitting between them. The V gene's germline CDR1 is SGHRS and CDR2 YFSETQ.

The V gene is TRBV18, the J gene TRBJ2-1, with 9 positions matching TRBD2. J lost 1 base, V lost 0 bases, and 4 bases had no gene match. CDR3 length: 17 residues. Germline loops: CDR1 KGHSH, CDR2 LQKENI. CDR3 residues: CASSPPWREGSYNEQFF. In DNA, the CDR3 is TGTGCCAGCTCACCACCGTGGCGGGAGGGTTCCTACAATGAGCAGTTCTTC.